The entry below gives a single TCR beta chain sequence along with its context. The antigen remains undetermined. TCRdb fed the 5' RACE reads into MiXCR, producing one record per CDR3 protein. Among 450,000 to 600,000 distinct CDR3 sequences listed, about 14% were seen once. This entry belongs to a study of T cells after yellow fever vaccination. Study details: Where fractions had low cell numbers, libraries were prepared from them with the SMART-Seq v4 Ultra Low Input RNA kit. Study outcomes and limitations: In FACS-sorted repertoires, abundant clonotypes from the bulk population could appear as contaminants. Once the booster was given, most primary-vaccination clones reappeared, at approximately 97% for CD4 and around 90% for CD8. Weaker, the secondary response peaked sooner, at day 5 versus 15.

Trimming cost V 4 bases and J 5 bases, with 15 bases left between them. This CDR3 is built from 15 residues. CDR1 is SGHRS and CDR2 is YFSETQ in the germline V gene. Sequencing was performed on PBMCs, taken on the day of the yellow fever booster vaccination. The chain has TRBV5-1 and TRBJ2-2; D possibly uses TRBD1 or TRBD2 (5 bases each). This receptor was obtained from a man in his thirties or forties who received the YFV17D yellow fever vaccine. The CDR3: CASSGPGTLTGELFF. DNA of the CDR3: TGCGCCAGCAGCGGCCCCGGGACCCTGACCGGGGAGCTGTTTTTT.